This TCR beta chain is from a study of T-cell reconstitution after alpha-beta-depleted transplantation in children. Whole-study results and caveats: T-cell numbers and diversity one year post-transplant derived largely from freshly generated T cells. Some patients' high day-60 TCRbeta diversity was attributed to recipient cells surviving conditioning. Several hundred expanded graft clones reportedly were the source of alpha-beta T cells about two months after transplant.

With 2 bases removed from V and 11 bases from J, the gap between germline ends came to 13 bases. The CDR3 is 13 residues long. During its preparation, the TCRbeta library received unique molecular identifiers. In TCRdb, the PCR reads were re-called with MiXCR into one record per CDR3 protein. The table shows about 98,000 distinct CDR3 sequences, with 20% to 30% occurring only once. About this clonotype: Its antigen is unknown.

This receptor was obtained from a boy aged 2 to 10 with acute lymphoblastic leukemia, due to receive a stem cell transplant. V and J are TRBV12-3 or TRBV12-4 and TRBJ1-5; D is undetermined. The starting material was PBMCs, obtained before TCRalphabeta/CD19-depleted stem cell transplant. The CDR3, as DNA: TGTGCCAGCAGTTTAAGTCGGCCTTCGTCCCAGCATTTT. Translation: CASSLSRPSSQHF.